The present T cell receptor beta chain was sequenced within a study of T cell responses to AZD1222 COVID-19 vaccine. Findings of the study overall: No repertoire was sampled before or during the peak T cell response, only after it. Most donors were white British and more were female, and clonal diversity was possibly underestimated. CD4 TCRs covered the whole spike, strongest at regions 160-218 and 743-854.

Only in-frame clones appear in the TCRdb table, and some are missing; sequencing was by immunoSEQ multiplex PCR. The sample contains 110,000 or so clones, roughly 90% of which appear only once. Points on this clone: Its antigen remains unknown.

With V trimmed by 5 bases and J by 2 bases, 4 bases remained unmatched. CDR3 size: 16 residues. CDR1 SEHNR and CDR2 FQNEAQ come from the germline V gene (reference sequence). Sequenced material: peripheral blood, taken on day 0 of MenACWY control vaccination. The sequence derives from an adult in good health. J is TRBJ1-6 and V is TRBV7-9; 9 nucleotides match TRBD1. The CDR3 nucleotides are TGTGCCAGCAGCGGGGGACAGGGACCCTATAATTCACCCCTCCACTTT. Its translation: CASSGGQGPYNSPLHF.